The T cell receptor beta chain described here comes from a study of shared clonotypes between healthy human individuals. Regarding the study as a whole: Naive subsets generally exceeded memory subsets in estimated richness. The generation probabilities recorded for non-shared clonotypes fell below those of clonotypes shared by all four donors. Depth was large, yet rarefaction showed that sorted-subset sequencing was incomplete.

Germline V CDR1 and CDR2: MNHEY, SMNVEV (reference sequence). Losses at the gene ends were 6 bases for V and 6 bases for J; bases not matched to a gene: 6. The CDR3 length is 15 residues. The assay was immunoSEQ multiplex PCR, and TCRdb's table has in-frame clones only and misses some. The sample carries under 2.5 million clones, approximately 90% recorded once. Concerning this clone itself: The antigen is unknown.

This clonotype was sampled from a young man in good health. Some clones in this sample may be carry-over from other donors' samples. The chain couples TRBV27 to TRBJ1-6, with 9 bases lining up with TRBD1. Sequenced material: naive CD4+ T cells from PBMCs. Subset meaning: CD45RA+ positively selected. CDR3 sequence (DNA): TGTGCCAGCAGCTTACGGACAGGGGTTAATTCACCCCTCCACTTT. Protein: CASSLRTGVNSPLHF.